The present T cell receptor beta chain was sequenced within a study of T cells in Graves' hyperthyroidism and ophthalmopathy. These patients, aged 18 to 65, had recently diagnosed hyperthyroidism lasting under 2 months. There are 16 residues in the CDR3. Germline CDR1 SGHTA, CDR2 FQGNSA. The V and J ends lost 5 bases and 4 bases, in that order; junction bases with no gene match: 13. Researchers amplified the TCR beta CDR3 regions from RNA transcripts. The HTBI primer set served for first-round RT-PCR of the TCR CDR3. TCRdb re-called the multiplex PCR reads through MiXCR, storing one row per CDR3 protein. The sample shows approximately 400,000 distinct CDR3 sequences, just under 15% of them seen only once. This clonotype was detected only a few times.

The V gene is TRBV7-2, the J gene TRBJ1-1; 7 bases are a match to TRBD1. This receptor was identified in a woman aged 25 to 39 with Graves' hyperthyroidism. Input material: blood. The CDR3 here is CASSVDRVGMSTEAFF. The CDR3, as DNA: TGTGCCAGCAGCGTCGACAGGGTCGGCATGAGCACTGAAGCTTTCTTT. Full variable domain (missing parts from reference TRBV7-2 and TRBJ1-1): GAGVSQSPSNKVTEKGKDVELRCDPISGHTALYWYRQSLGQGLEFLIYFQGNSAPDKSGLPSDRFSAERTGGSVSTLTIQRTQQEDSAVYLCASSVDRVGMSTEAFFGQGTRLTVV.